Each of the 28 T cell receptor beta chains below was sequenced from the same sample in a study of OX40 agonist ivuxolimab in advanced cancers. Libraries were built with the immunoSEQ multiplex PCR assay. In its TCRdb copy, this immuneACCESS table keeps in-frame sequences only and misses some clones. Where compared with another copy, unresolved V genes explain less than half of these, and the others have no known cause. This sample is represented by roughly 60,000 clones; about 88% of them were singletons. The leading ten clones occupy 3% of the sample. Material: CD4+ or CD8+ T cells sorted from blood, obtained in a trial of the OX40 agonist ivuxolimab. Receptor source: an adult with an advanced solid tumor such as melanoma, head and neck, liver or kidney cancer.

The rearrangement uses TRBV28 and TRBJ2-3; D call uncertain. V gave up 4 bases and J gave up 6 bases, with 20 bases separating them. The CDR3 has 16 residues. Germline CDR1 MDHEN, CDR2 SYDVKM. Written as DNA, the CDR3 is TGTGCCAGCAGTTCCCCCACCCGTTTTGCTTGGGATACGCAGTATTTT. Residues: CASSSPTRFAWDTQYF. Full variable domain (rest looked up from reference TRBV28 and TRBJ2-3): DVKVTQSSRYLVKRTGEKVFLECVQDMDHENMFWYRQDPGLGLRLIYFSYDVKMKEKGDIPEGYSVSREKKERFSLILESASTNQTSMYLCASSSPTRFAWDTQYFGPGTRLTVL.

V gene TRBV5-1 combines with J gene TRBJ2-1; D ambiguous. Germline-derived CDR1 and CDR2 are SGHRS and YFSETQ. Trimming stripped 2 bases from V and 5 bases from J, with 11 bases between. The CDR3 is made up of 14 amino acids. The CDR3 region is CASSFGGPDNEQFF. The CDR3 nucleotides are TGCGCCAGCAGCTTTGGTGGCCCAGACAATGAGCAGTTCTTC.

CDR3 bases: TGTGCCAGCAGGGGCGGACGGAATAGCAATCAGCCCCAGCATTTT. It encodes CASRGGRNSNQPQHF. V gene TRBV2 combines with J gene TRBJ1-5; no clear D gene. CDR3 length equals 15 residues. Trimming pared 6 bases from V and 0 bases from J, leaving 12 bases between. Germline V lookup: CDR1 SNHLY, CDR2 FYNNEI.

The rearrangement uses TRBV7-9 and TRBJ2-1, with D unclear. The CDR3 covers 13 residues. Germline loops: CDR1 SEHNR, CDR2 FQNEAQ (reference sequence). V dropped 5 bases and J dropped 3 bases, with 8 bases sitting between them. The CDR3 loop reads CASSRKDYNEQFF. DNA for the CDR3: TGTGCCAGCAGCCGAAAAGACTACAATGAGCAGTTCTTC.

The chain uses TRBV6-1 and TRBJ1-5; D not certain. CDR3 length: 13 amino acids. Germline V CDR1 and CDR2: MNHNS, SASEGT. V was shortened by 8 bases and J by 0 bases, with 8 bases between the two germline ends. Here the CDR3 reads CASQWYSNQPQHF. The CDR3 nucleotides read TGTGCCAGCCAGTGGTATAGCAATCAGCCCCAGCATTTT.

The rearrangement uses TRBV6-5 and TRBJ2-1; 7 nucleotides align to TRBD1. Per germline, CDR1 MNHEY and CDR2 SVGAGI. The J segment lost 6 bases and the V segment lost 7 bases, leaving 12 bases of the junction unmatched. The CDR3 totals 15 residues. The DNA for the CDR3 is TGTGCCAGCAAGGTTACAGGGGCCCATTCCAATGAGCAGTTCTTC. Protein product: CASKVTGAHSNEQFF.

The gene calls are TRBV7-3 and TRBJ2-2, with D maybe TRBD2 (6 bases). V shed 5 bases and J shed 5 bases, with 15 bases lying between them. The CDR3 extends over 15 amino acids. Germline CDR1 and CDR2: SGHTA and FQGTGA. CDR3 protein: CASSPGGAQTGELFF. DNA for the CDR3: TGTGCCAGCAGCCCCGGAGGGGCGCAGACCGGGGAGCTGTTTTTT.

The chain combines TRBV10-3 with TRBJ2-1, with a possible D match to TRBD2 (5 bases). The CDR3 is 13 amino acids. Looked up from germline, CDR1 is ENHRY and CDR2 is SYGVKD. V gave up 6 bases and J gave up 0 bases, with 6 bases separating them. CDR3 bases: TGTGCCATCAGCCGGGACTCCTACAATGAGCAGTTCTTC. Translating it yields CAISRDSYNEQFF.

V gene TRBV28 combines with J gene TRBJ1-1; 7 nucleotides line up with TRBD1. CDR3 length: 15 residues. Looked up from germline, CDR1 is MDHEN and CDR2 is SYDVKM. The V gene end was trimmed by 10 bases and the J gene end by 1 base; junction bases not matched to a gene: 12. In nucleotides, the CDR3 is TGTGCCACCGTTCCCTCCGGGACAGCGAACACTGAAGCTTTCTTT. It yields the protein CATVPSGTANTEAFF.

V gene TRBV15 combines with J gene TRBJ2-1, with no clear D. Germline-derived CDR1 and CDR2 are LNHNV and YYDKDF (reference sequence). Trimming pared 5 bases from V and 7 bases from J, leaving 3 bases between. This CDR3 contains 10 residues. This CDR3 is CATSENEQFF. The CDR3 coding sequence is TGTGCCACCAGCGAAAATGAGCAGTTCTTC.

The chain joins TRBV10-3 to TRBJ2-5, with 7 bases fitting TRBD1. The ends lost 6 bases at V and 5 bases at J; junction bases unmatched: 9. Germline CDR1 and CDR2: ENHRY and SYGVKD. There are 14 residues in the CDR3. The chain's CDR3 is CAISLTGAGETQYF. The CDR3 DNA reads TGTGCCATCAGCCTCACAGGGGCTGGGGAGACCCAGTACTTC.

V gene TRBV5-1 combines with J gene TRBJ1-1; D is perhaps TRBD1 (6 bases). The length of the CDR3 is 15 residues. Per the germline V gene, CDR1 is SGHRS and CDR2 is YFSETQ. The ends were cut back, 0 bases at V and 5 bases at J, with 14 bases in the middle. This CDR3 is CASSLDRVGWTEAFF. The CDR3 DNA sequence: TGCGCCAGCAGCTTGGACAGGGTAGGATGGACTGAAGCTTTCTTT.

This chain uses TRBV7-8 with TRBJ2-7, with D possibly called TRBD1 or TRBD2 (6 bases each). Trimming took 5 bases from V and 6 from J, leaving 14 bases between them. CDR3 length: 13 amino acids. Germline values: CDR1 SGHVS, CDR2 FQNEAQ. For the CDR3, the DNA is TGTGCCAGCAGCCCCTTGGGGGGCGCCGAGCAGTACTTC. Translation: CASSPLGGAEQYF.

The chain carries TRBV28 and TRBJ1-6; D gene uncertain. This CDR3 contains 16 residues. Deletions cut 3 bases from V and 0 bases from J, with 9 bases between. Germline CDR1 is MDHEN and CDR2 is SYDVKM. In nucleotides, the CDR3 is TGTGCCAGCAGTTTTATCCCAAGCTCCTATAATTCACCCCTCCACTTT. Protein sequence: CASSFIPSSYNSPLHF.

This clone was observed a few times. J is TRBJ1-1 and V is TRBV4-1, with TRBD1 matching over 10 bases. CDR3 length equals 15 residues. V lost 4 bases and J lost 5; bases outside the gene matches: 7. Germline CDR1 and CDR2: MGHRA and YSYEKL. The CDR3 is CASSPRDRGKTEAFF. CDR3 coding DNA: TGCGCCAGCAGCCCGAGGGACAGGGGAAAAACTGAAGCTTTCTTT.

V and J are TRBV5-6 and TRBJ2-5; D is unresolved. Between the trimmed V and J ends, which lost 0 bases and 2 bases, there was a span of 11 bases. Looked up from germline, CDR1 is SGHDT and CDR2 is YYEEEE. This CDR3 has 15 amino acids. The CDR3 DNA reads TGTGCCAGCAGCTTGGTTGGGCCTCTTCAAGAGACCCAGTACTTC. Residues: CASSLVGPLQETQYF.

This chain uses TRBV5-6 with TRBJ1-2; possibly TRBD1 for D (6 bases). CDR1 is SGHDT and CDR2 is YYEEEE in the germline V gene. The CDR3 loop spans 15 amino acids. Trimming removed 0 bases at V and 5 bases at J, with 14 bases between. CDR3 residues: CASSLGQEGVYGYTF. The CDR3 bases are TGTGCCAGCAGCTTGGGGCAGGAGGGGGTTTATGGCTACACCTTC.

The chain employs TRBV10-3 and TRBJ2-1; 10 nucleotides align to TRBD1. The CDR3 length is 14 residues. V lost 6 bases to trimming and J lost 5 bases; unmatched junction nucleotides: 4. CDR1 is ENHRY and CDR2 is SYGVKD in the germline V gene. The CDR3 sequence: CAIRTGQGDNEQFF. For the CDR3, the DNA is TGTGCCATCAGAACCGGACAGGGGGACAATGAGCAGTTCTTC.

This chain joins TRBV11-2 and TRBJ1-3; no clear D. The germline gives CDR1 SGHAT, CDR2 FQNNGV. The length of the CDR3 is 14 residues. Trimming removed 3 bases from V and 0 bases from J, with 6 bases in between. The CDR3 protein is CASSFLHSGNTIYF. CDR3 DNA: TGTGCCAGCAGCTTCCTGCACTCTGGAAACACCATATATTTT.

The CDR3 DNA reads as TGTGCCAGCTCACCAAGCTCTTCTGGGGCCAACGTCCTGACTTTC. It yields the protein CASSPSSSGANVLTF. The rearrangement uses TRBV18 and TRBJ2-6, with unresolved D. Germline CDR1 reads KGHSH; CDR2 reads LQKENI. Trimming took off 2 bases at V and 1 base at J, with 6 bases between the two ends. CDR3 length equals 15 residues. The whole variable domain, filled in from reference TRBV18 and TRBJ2-6, reads NAGVMQNPRHLVRRRGQEARLRCSPMKGHSHVYWYRQLPEEGLKFMVYLQKENIIDESGMPKERFSAEFPKEGPSILRIQQVVRGDSAAYFCASSPSSSGANVLTFGAGSRLTVL.

The V and J genes are TRBV11-2 and TRBJ1-3; TRBD1 is a possible D gene (6 bases). The V end was cut by 3 bases, the J end by 6 bases, with 12 bases between. This CDR3 is built from 14 residues. Germline-derived CDR1 and CDR2 are SGHAT and FQNNGV. Here the CDR3 reads CASSFLSGANTIYF. CDR3 nucleotides: TGTGCCAGCAGCTTCCTTTCAGGGGCAAACACCATATATTTT.

The CDR3 sequence: CASSLAGMNTGELFF. The CDR3 nucleotides read TGCGCCAGCAGCTTGGCAGGGATGAACACCGGGGAGCTGTTTTTT. The rearrangement joins TRBV5-1 to TRBJ2-2, with a possible D match to TRBD1 (5 bases). The CDR3 is 15 residues long. V was clipped by 0 bases and J by 1 base, with 7 bases between them. Germline CDR1 reads SGHRS; CDR2 reads YFSETQ.

The CDR3 spells CASSSRPLTGELFF. The CDR3 region has the DNA TGTGCCAGCAGCTCCCGACCACTCACCGGGGAGCTGTTTTTT. The gene calls are TRBV7-3 and TRBJ2-2; D is unresolved. The CDR3 spans 14 residues. V lost 4 bases to trimming and J lost 4 bases, with 10 bases between them. Germline V gene lookup returns CDR1 SGHTA and CDR2 FQGTGA.

The rearrangement uses TRBV7-2 and TRBJ1-3; tentative D call: TRBD1 (6 bases). The CDR3 sequence is 13 residues long. Germline values: CDR1 SGHTA, CDR2 FQGNSA. Trimming stripped 0 bases from V and 7 bases from J, with 7 bases between. CDR3 in DNA: TGTGCCAGCAGCTTAGCGCAGGGGAACACCATATATTTT. Its protein product is CASSLAQGNTIYF.

This chain joins TRBV5-1 and TRBJ2-3, with D tentatively TRBD1 or TRBD2 (6 bases each). Germline V gives CDR1 SGHRS, CDR2 YFSETQ. Trimming shortened V by 0 bases and J by 5 bases, and 13 bases separated the two germline ends. This CDR3 region has 15 residues. The CDR3 sequence: CASSLEGGVGDTQYF. In DNA, the CDR3 is TGCGCCAGCAGCTTGGAGGGGGGCGTGGGAGATACGCAGTATTTT.

A single count supports this clone. The chain combines TRBV6-4 with TRBJ1-2; D is ambiguous. V lost 11 bases to trimming and J lost 5 bases, with 15 bases between them. Germline CDR1 is MRHNA and CDR2 is SNTAGT. This CDR3 is built from 12 residues. DNA of the CDR3: TGTGCCCCCTGGTTGTGGGCGTATGGCTACACCTTC. Its protein product is CAPWLWAYGYTF.

The chain couples TRBV2 to TRBJ2-6; D possibly corresponds to TRBD1 (5 bases). This CDR3 has 15 residues. From germline, CDR1 is SNHLY and CDR2 FYNNEI. The germline V and J ends were trimmed by 6 bases and 0 bases, with 9 bases remaining between them. The CDR3 coding sequence is TGTGCCAGCAGAGGGGCTAGCTCTGGGGCCAACGTCCTGACTTTC. Its protein is CASRGASSGANVLTF.

The chain recombines TRBV4-1 with TRBJ2-1; 8 bases are a match to TRBD1. Germline V gives CDR1 MGHRA, CDR2 YSYEKL. This CDR3 spans 15 amino acids. The junction had 6 bases not matched to a gene; V was cut back by 0 bases and J by 8 bases. DNA for the CDR3: TGCGCCAGCAGCCAAGACAGGGGGCGCGTTGATGAGCAGTTCTTC. Protein sequence: CASSQDRGRVDEQFF.